Given below is one T cell receptor (beta chain) in context. This entry is derived from a study of blood T cell repertoires in COVID-19. Study-level information: COVID-19 samples, acute and convalescent, were from the United States, Italy and Spain. Sources were T cells, B-cell-depleted T cells, or PBMCs; the material itself was cDNA or gDNA.

The CDR3 sequence is 14 residues long. Germline CDR1 reads SNHLY; CDR2 reads FYNNEI. V was clipped by 6 bases and J by 2 bases; unmatched bases: 3. Authors' processing steps: Estimates of nucleated cell counts were drawn from the amplification of reference gene primers. Method: immunoSEQ multiplex PCR; TCRdb's copy keeps in-frame clones and lacks some. D and trimming come from the DNA, and the V and J calls and clone size come from that table. Found here are roughly 230,000 clones, around four fifths of them singletons; the top ten hold roughly 8.7%. The TCR originated in a middle-aged man with active or convalescent COVID-19. Sequenced material: peripheral blood. The chain recombines TRBV2 with TRBJ2-1; 8 nucleotides agree with TRBD2. The CDR3 nucleotides read TGTGCCAGCAGGACGGGACTAGCCTACAATGAGCAGTTCTTC. Its protein is CASRTGLAYNEQFF.